This TCR beta chain was sequenced in a study of T cell changes during pregnancy in multiple sclerosis. The data were produced by immunoSEQ multiplex PCR, yet TCRdb's version contains in-frame clones alone and is incomplete. Of under 35,000 clones listed, 85% to 90% were seen once; the top ten hold roughly 8%. CDR3 length: 14 residues. Germline lookup yields CDR1 MNHEY and CDR2 SMNVEV (reference sequence). With V trimmed by 9 bases and J by 6 bases, 3 bases remained unmatched. The chain recombines TRBV27 with TRBJ2-2, with TRBD2 matching 14 bases. The source was CD8+ T cells from peripheral blood mononuclear cells, collected after pregnancy. This clonotype originated in a female donor with multiple sclerosis, enrolled in a pregnancy study. The CDR3 bases are TGTGCCAGTCGACTAGCGGGGGGGCCCGGGGAGCTGTTTTTT. Residues: CASRLAGGPGELFF.